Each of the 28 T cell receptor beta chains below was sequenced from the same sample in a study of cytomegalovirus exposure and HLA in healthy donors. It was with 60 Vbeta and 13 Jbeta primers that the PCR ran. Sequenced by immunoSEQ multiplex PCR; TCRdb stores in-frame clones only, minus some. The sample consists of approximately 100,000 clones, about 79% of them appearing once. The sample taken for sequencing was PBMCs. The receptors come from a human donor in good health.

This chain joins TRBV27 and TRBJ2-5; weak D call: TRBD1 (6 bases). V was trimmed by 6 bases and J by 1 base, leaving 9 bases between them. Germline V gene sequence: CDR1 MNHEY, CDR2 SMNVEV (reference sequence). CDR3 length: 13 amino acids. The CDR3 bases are TGTGCCAGCAGCCGACAGGCCCAAGAGACCCAGTACTTC. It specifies CASSRQAQETQYF.

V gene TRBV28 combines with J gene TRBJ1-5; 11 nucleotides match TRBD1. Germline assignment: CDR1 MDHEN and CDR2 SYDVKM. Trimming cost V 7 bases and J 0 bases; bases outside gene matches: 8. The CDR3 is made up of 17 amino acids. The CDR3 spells CASMDRGPFSSNQPQHF. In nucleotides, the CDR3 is TGTGCCAGCATGGACAGGGGGCCGTTTAGTAGCAATCAGCCCCAGCATTTT.

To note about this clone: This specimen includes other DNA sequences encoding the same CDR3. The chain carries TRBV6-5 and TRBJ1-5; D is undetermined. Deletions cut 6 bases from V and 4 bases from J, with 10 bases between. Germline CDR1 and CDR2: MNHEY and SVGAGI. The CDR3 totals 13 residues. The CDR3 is CASSPGGNQPQHF. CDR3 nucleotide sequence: TGTGCCAGCAGCCCCGGAGGAAATCAGCCCCAGCATTTT.

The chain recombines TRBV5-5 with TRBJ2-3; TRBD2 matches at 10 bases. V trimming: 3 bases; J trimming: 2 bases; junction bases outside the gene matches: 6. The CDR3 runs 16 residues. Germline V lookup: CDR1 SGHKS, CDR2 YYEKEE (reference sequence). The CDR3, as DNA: TGTGCCAGCAGCTCACGGACTAGCGGCAACACAGATACGCAGTATTTT. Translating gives CASSSRTSGNTDTQYF.

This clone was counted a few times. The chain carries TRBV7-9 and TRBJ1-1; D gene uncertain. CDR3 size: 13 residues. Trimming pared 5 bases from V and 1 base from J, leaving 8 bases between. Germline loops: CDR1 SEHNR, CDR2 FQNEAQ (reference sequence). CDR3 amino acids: CASSKPGNTEAFF. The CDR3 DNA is TGTGCCAGCAGCAAACCCGGGAACACTGAAGCTTTCTTT.

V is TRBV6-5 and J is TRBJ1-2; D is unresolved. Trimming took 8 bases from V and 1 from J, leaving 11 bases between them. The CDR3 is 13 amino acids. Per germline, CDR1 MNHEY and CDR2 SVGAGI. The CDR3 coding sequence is TGTGCCAGCGCCCCCGGGATTAACTATGGCTACACCTTC. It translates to CASAPGINYGYTF.

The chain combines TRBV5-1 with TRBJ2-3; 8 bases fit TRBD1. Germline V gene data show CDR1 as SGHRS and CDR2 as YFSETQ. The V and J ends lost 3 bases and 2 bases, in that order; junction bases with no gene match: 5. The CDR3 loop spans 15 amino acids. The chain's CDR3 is CASSSRTGPTDTQYF. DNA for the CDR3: TGCGCCAGCAGCTCGAGGACAGGGCCCACAGATACGCAGTATTTT.

The CDR3 nucleotides read TGCGCCAGCAGGCCAGGGTATAACTATGGCTACACCTTC. Residues: CASRPGYNYGYTF. This sequence joins TRBV5-1 and TRBJ1-2; D possibly corresponds to TRBD1 (5 bases). The CDR3 consists of 13 residues. Germline V lookup: CDR1 SGHRS, CDR2 YFSETQ. V was shortened by 5 bases and J by 1 base, with 9 bases between the two germline ends.

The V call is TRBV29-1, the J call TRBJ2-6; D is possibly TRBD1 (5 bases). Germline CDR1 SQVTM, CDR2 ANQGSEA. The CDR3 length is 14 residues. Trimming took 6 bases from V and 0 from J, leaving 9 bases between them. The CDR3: CSVTQGSGANVLTF. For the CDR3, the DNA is TGCAGCGTGACTCAGGGCTCTGGGGCCAACGTCCTGACTTTC.

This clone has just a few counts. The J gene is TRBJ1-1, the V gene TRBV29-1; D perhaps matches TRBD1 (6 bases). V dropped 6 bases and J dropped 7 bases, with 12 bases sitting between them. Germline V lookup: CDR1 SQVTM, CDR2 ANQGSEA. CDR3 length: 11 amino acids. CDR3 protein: CSVWGTHEAFF. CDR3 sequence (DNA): TGCAGCGTCTGGGGGACACATGAAGCTTTCTTT. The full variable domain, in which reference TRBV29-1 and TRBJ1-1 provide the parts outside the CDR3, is SAVISQKPSRDICQRGTSLTIQCQVDSQVTMMFWYRQQPGQSLTLIATANQGSEATYESGFVIDKFPISRPNLTFSTLTVSNMSPEDSSIYLCSVWGTHEAFFGQGTRLTVV.

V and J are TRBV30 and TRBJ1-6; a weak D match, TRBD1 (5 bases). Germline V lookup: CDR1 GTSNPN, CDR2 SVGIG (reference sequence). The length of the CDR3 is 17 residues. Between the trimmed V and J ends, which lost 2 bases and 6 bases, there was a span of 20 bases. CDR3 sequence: CAWSTTPRLTANSPLHF. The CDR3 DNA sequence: TGTGCCTGGAGTACTACCCCCCGGCTGACAGCTAATTCACCCCTCCACTTT. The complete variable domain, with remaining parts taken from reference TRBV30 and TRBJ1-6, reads SQTIHQWPATLVQPVGSPLSLECTVEGTSNPNLYWYRQAAGRGLQLLFYSVGIGQISSEVPQNLSASRPQDRQFILSSKKLLLSDSGFYLCAWSTTPRLTANSPLHFGNGTRLTVT.

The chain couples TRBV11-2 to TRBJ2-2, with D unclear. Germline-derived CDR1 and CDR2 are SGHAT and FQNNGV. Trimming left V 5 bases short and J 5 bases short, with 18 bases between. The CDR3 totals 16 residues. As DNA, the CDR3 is TGTGCCAGCAGCCCGCTTGGGCTCCTTGTGACCGGGGAGCTGTTTTTT. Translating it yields CASSPLGLLVTGELFF.

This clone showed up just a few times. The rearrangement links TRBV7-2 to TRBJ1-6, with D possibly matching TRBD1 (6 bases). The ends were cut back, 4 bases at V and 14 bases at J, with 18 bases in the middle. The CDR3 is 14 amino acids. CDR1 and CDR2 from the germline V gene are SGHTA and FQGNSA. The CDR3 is CASSSKVGGRALHF. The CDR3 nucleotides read TGTGCCAGCAGCTCGAAGGTTGGGGGCCGGGCCCTCCACTTT.

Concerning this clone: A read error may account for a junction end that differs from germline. Here the CDR3 DNA reads TGTGCCAGCAGTTTTAGCGGAGCAGGGAGATACGGGAATTTT. Translated, it gives CASSFSGAGRYGNF. V gene TRBV28 combines with J gene TRBJ2-3; TRBD2 is a possible D gene (6 bases). The CDR3 is 14 amino acids. The germline CDR1 and CDR2 sequences are MDHEN and SYDVKM.

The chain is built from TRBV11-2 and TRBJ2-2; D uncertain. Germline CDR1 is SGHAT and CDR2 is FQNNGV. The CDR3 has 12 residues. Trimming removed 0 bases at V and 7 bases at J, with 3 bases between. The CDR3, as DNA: TGTGCCAGCAGCTTAGATATCGGGGAGCTGTTTTTT. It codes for CASSLDIGELFF.

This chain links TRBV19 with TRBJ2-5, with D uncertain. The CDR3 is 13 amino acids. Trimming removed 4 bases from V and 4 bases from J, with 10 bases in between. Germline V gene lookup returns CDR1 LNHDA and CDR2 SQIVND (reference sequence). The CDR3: CASSKAERETQYF. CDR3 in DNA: TGTGCCAGTAGTAAGGCAGAGCGAGAGACCCAGTACTTC.

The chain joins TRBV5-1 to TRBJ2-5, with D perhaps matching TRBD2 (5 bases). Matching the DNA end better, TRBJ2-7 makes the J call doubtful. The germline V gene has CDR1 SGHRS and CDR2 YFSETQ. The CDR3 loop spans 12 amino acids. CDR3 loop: CASSPGNYEQYF. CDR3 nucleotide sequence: TGCGCCAGCAGCCCCGGGAACTACGAGCAGTACTTC.

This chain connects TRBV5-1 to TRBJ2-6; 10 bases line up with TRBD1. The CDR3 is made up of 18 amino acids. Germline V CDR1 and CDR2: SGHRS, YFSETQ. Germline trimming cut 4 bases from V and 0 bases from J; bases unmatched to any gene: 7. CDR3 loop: CASSLRDRGLSGANVLTF. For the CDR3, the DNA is TGCGCCAGCAGCCTCCGGGACAGGGGACTCTCTGGGGCCAACGTCCTGACTTTC.

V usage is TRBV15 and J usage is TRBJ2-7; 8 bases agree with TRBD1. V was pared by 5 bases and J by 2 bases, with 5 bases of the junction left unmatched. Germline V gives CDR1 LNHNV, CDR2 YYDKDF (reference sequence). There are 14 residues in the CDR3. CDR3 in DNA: TGTGCCACCAGCGGACAGGGTCCCACCTACGAGCAGTACTTC. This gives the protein CATSGQGPTYEQYF. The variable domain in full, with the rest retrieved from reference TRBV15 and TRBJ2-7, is DAMVIQNPRYQVTQFGKPVTLSCSQTLNHNVMYWYQQKSSQAPKLLFHYYDKDFNNEADTPDNFQSRRPNTSFCFLDIRSPGLGDTAMYLCATSGQGPTYEQYFGPGTRLTVT.

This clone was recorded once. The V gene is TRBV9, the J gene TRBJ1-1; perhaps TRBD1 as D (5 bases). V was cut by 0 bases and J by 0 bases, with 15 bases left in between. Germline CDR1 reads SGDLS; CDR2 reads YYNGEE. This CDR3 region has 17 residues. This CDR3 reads CASSVGGGRFMNTEAFF. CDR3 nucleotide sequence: TGTGCCAGCAGCGTAGGGGGGGGACGGTTTATGAACACTGAAGCTTTCTTT.

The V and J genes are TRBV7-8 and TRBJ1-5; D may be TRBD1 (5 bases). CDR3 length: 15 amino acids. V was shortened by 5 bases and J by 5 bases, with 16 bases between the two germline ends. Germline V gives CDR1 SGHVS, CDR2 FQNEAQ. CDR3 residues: CASSPIRGDHQPQHF. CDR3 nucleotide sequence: TGTGCCAGCAGCCCGATTCGGGGGGACCATCAGCCCCAGCATTTT.

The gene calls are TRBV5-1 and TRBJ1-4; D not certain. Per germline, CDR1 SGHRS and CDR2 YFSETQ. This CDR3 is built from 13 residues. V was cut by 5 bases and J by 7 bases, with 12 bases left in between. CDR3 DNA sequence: TGCGCCAGCAGTGTGGTACCGGGTGAAAAACTGTTTTTT. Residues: CASSVVPGEKLFF. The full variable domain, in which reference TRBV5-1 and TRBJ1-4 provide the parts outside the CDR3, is KAGVTQTPRYLIKTRGQQVTLSCSPISGHRSVSWYQQTPGQGLQFLFEYFSETQRNKGNFPGRFSGRQFSNSRSEMNVSTLELGDSALYLCASSVVPGEKLFFGSGTQLSVL.

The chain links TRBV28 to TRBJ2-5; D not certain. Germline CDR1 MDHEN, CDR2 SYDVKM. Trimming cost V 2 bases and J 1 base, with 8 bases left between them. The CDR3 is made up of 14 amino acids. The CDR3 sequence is CASSLGRFQETQYF. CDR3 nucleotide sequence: TGTGCCAGCAGTTTAGGCAGATTCCAAGAGACCCAGTACTTC.

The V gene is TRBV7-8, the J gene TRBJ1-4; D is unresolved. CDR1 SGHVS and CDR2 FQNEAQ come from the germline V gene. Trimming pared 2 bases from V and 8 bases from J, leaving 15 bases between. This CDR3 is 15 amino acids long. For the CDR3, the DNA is TGTGCCAGCAGCTTAATCATCGCTAGTACAGAAAAACTGTTTTTT. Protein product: CASSLIIASTEKLFF.

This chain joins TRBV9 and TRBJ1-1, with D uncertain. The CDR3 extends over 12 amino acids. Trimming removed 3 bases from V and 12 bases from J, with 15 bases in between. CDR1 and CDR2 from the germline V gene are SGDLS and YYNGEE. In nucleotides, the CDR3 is TGTGCCAGCAGCGCCTCATCAACGGGTCCTTTCTTT. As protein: CASSASSTGPFF. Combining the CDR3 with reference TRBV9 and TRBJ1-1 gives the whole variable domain DSGVTQTPKHLITATGQRVTLRCSPRSGDLSVYWYQQSLDQGLQFLIQYYNGEERAKGNILERFSAQQFPDLHSELNLSSLELGDSALYFCASSASSTGPFFGQGTRLTVV.

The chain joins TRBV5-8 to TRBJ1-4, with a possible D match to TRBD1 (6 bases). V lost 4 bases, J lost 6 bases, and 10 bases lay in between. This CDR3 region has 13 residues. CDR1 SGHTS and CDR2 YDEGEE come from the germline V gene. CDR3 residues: CASSLDSDEKLFF. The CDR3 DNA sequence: TGTGCCAGCAGCCTGGACAGTGATGAAAAACTGTTTTTT.

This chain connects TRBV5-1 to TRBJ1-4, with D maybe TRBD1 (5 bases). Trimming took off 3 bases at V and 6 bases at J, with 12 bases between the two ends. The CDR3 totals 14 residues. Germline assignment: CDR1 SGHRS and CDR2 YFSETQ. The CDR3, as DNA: TGCGCCAGCAGCTCTCAGGGTCCCTATGAAAAACTGTTTTTT. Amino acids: CASSSQGPYEKLFF.

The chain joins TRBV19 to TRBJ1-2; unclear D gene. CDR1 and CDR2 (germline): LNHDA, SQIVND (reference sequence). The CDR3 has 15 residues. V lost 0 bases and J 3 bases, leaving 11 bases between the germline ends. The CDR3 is CASSIDTESYYGYTF. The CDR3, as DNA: TGTGCCAGTAGTATAGATACAGAATCCTACTATGGCTACACCTTC.